Sequencing of this T cell receptor beta chain was carried out in a study of human T cells and chemical hapten exposure. About the research overall: While the approximately 24-week study was under way, patients received diphenylcyclopropenone on the scalp every week.

Time point noted: patch test 2, 6 weeks after DPC sensitization. Treatment in this sample: therapeutic diphenylcyclopropenone sensitization with weekly scalp DPC. Alopecia patients between 18 and 70 years old and suitable for DPC were used as donors. TCRdb itself ran the RACE reads through MiXCR, one entry per CDR3 protein. The sample lists some 350,000 distinct CDR3 sequences; around 6% were seen once. V dropped 5 bases and J dropped 2 bases, with 13 bases sitting between them. Germline V gene data show CDR1 as DFQATT and CDR2 as SNEGSKA (reference sequence). This CDR3 is built from 13 residues. Study findings and constraints: The donor cohort had alopecia, so its immune response may not match that of healthy people. There was no change with DPC sensitization in TCRs above 1 in 1000 frequency.

This clonotype has a handful of counts. The antigen remains unidentified. The origin of this receptor is a woman under 30 with alopecia areata. Some clones in this sample may be carry-over from other donors' samples. V usage is TRBV20-1 and J usage is TRBJ2-7, with D perhaps matching TRBD1 (6 bases). The material sequenced was whole blood, taken in connection with sensitization to the hapten diphenylcyclopropenone (DPC). The CDR3 nucleotides are TGCAGTGCTCCTTCGACAGGCACCTACGAGCAGTACTTC. Translating it yields CSAPSTGTYEQYF.